Presented here are 17 T cell receptor beta chains from one specimen sequenced in a study of graft-versus-host responses after intestinal transplantation. This table comes from immunoSEQ multiplex PCR, and its TCRdb copy is limited to in-frame clones, with some not included. Among 40,000 to 45,000 clones listed, roughly 89% were seen once. The sample was PBMCs, taken around 320 days after intestinal transplant. These receptors were obtained from a human patient who received an intestinal transplant, so some T cells may come from the graft donor.

This sequence joins TRBV29-1 and TRBJ1-1, with D unclear. Looked up from germline, CDR1 is SQVTM and CDR2 is ANQGSEA. V gave up 4 bases and J gave up 3 bases, with 12 bases separating them. The CDR3 is 13 amino acids. CDR3 loop: CSVGSTSHTEAFF. CDR3 nucleotide sequence: TGCAGCGTTGGATCCACCTCCCACACTGAAGCTTTCTTT.

The V and J genes are TRBV13 and TRBJ2-5; 12 bases align to TRBD2. CDR1 is PRHDT and CDR2 is FYEKMQ in the germline V gene (reference sequence). This CDR3 is built from 15 residues. The trim removed 8 bases at V and 5 bases at J, leaving 9 bases unmatched. The CDR3 DNA sequence: TGTGCCAGCGCGACTAGCGGGGGACGCGGTGAGACCCAGTACTTC. The encoded protein is CASATSGGRGETQYF.

This clone was counted only a few times. The rearrangement uses TRBV2 and TRBJ2-5; TRBD2 aligns across 7 bases. The CDR3 loop spans 17 amino acids. Germline loops: CDR1 SNHLY, CDR2 FYNNEI. After removal of 2 bases from V and 6 bases from J, the junction contained 15 bases not matched to a gene. CDR3 sequence: CASSESRGGPEMKTQYF. The CDR3, as DNA: TGTGCCAGCAGTGAAAGTAGGGGAGGGCCCGAAATGAAGACCCAGTACTTC.

This sequence joins TRBV29-1 and TRBJ2-1; 10 bases match TRBD2. Trimming at V came to 8 bases and at J to 3 bases, leaving 16 bases not matched to a gene. Germline assignment: CDR1 SQVTM and CDR2 ANQGSEA. The CDR3 covers 17 residues. CDR3 bases: TGCAGCCTGGGGTCCCCCCCAGCGGGAGGGCTCTACAATGAGCAGTTCTTC. This codes for CSLGSPPAGGLYNEQFF.

J is TRBJ2-7 and V is TRBV7-6; TRBD2 agrees at 7 bases. Germline CDR1 SGHVS, CDR2 FNYEAQ. The CDR3 sequence is 16 residues long. The ends lost 1 base at V and 6 bases at J; junction bases unmatched: 12. CDR3 coding DNA: TGTGCCAGCAGCTTAGAGGCGAGGCGGGAGTCTGGCGAGCAGTACTTC. It codes for CASSLEARRESGEQYF. Complete variable domain (other parts from reference TRBV7-6 and TRBJ2-7): GAGVSQSPRYKVTKRGQDVALRCDPISGHVSLYWYRQALGQGPEFLTYFNYEAQQDKSGLPNDRFSAERPEGSISTLTIQRTEQRDSAMYRCASSLEARRESGEQYFGPGTRLTVT.

The chain employs TRBV2 and TRBJ2-3; TRBD2 matches at 9 bases. Germline V lookup: CDR1 SNHLY, CDR2 FYNNEI. The CDR3 extends over 14 amino acids. V lost 6 bases to trimming and J lost 3 bases; unmatched junction nucleotides: 4. This chain's CDR3 is CASRSSGGTDTQYF. The CDR3 bases are TGTGCCAGCAGGAGTAGCGGGGGAACAGATACGCAGTATTTT.

The chain has TRBV21-1 and TRBJ1-1; no check of the table's D call, TRBD1, against the DNA was made. TRBV21-1 is listed as a pseudogene. The CDR3 is 15 amino acids. CDR3 coding DNA: TGTGCCAGCAGCAAAGCGCAGGGGCTGGGCACTGAAGCTTTCTTT. This codes for CASSKAQGLGTEAFF.

J is TRBJ1-1 and V is TRBV7-3; TRBD1 is a possible D gene (6 bases). CDR3 length equals 15 residues. Germline V lookup: CDR1 SGHTA, CDR2 FQGTGA. V gave up 1 base and J gave up 2 bases, with 11 bases separating them. CDR3 residues: CASSLSPGANTEAFF. DNA for the CDR3: TGTGCCAGCAGCTTAAGCCCGGGGGCCAACACTGAAGCTTTCTTT. Based on the CDR3 plus reference TRBV7-3 and TRBJ1-1, the full variable domain is GAGVSQTPSNKVTEKGKYVELRCDPISGHTALYWYRQSLGQGPEFLIYFQGTGAADDSGLPNDRFFAVRPEGSVSTLKIQRTERGDSAVYLCASSLSPGANTEAFFGQGTRLTVV.

The chain employs TRBV23-1 and TRBJ2-1; 9 bases are a match to TRBD2. Being an ORF, TRBV23-1 has a function that is uncertain. V was pared by 4 bases and J by 4 bases, with 11 bases of the junction left unmatched. This CDR3 region has 17 residues. The CDR3 spells CASSRTPSGDLYNEQFF. DNA of the CDR3: TGCGCCAGCAGTCGCACTCCTAGCGGGGATCTATACAATGAGCAGTTCTTC.

The CDR3 DNA is TGCGCCAGCAGCCAACCGGGACTAGCGGCTTACAATGAGCAGTTCTTC. This sequence encodes CASSQPGLAAYNEQFF. The chain joins TRBV4-1 to TRBJ2-1; TRBD2 matches 11 bases. The germline gives CDR1 MGHRA, CDR2 YSYEKL. The CDR3 is 16 residues long. The V segment lost 2 bases and the J segment 4 bases; nucleotides outside the gene matches: 4.

The V gene is TRBV28, the J gene TRBJ1-4; TRBD1 aligns across 10 bases. The junction had 8 bases not matched to a gene; V was cut back by 3 bases and J by 7 bases. CDR1 and CDR2 from the germline V gene are MDHEN and SYDVKM. CDR3 length equals 16 residues. CDR3 coding DNA: TGTGCCAGCAGTTTCACAGACAGGGGGCTAAGTGAAAAACTGTTTTTT. Its translation is CASSFTDRGLSEKLFF.

The J gene is TRBJ1-4, the V gene TRBV6-1; no clear D. Per germline, CDR1 MNHNS and CDR2 SASEGT. CDR3 size: 14 residues. The V end was cut by 4 bases, the J end by 6 bases, with 12 bases between. CDR3 amino acids: CASSARRDDEKLFF. The CDR3 bases are TGTGCCAGCAGTGCTCGGCGCGACGATGAAAAACTGTTTTTT.

This clone came up once. This chain uses TRBV14 with TRBJ2-7, with D perhaps matching TRBD1 (5 bases). Germline-derived CDR1 and CDR2 are SGHDN and FVKESK. The CDR3 runs 14 residues. The V gene lost 0 bases and the J gene lost 5 bases, with 11 bases spanning the gap. DNA for the CDR3: TGTGCCAGCAGCCAAGAAGTCAGGGCCCACGAGCAGTACTTC. It specifies CASSQEVRAHEQYF.

The chain is built from TRBV6-1 and TRBJ2-1; D gene uncertain. The CDR3 length is 15 residues. Germline lookup yields CDR1 MNHNS and CDR2 SASEGT. With 1 base removed from V and 2 bases from J, the gap between germline ends came to 9 bases. CDR3 amino acids: CASSEVDLPYNEQFF. The CDR3 nucleotides read TGTGCCAGCAGTGAAGTGGACCTTCCCTACAATGAGCAGTTCTTC.

The rearrangement uses TRBV9 and TRBJ2-2; 7 bases map to TRBD1. The CDR3 contains 15 residues. V was clipped by 3 bases and J by 0 bases; unmatched bases: 2. In germline, CDR1 is SGDLS, CDR2 YYNGEE. The CDR3 nucleotides read TGTGCCAGCAGCGCCCAGGGGGCGAACACCGGGGAGCTGTTTTTT. Translating gives CASSAQGANTGELFF. Based on the CDR3 plus reference TRBV9 and TRBJ2-2, the full variable domain is DSGVTQTPKHLITATGQRVTLRCSPRSGDLSVYWYQQSLDQGLQFLIQYYNGEERAKGNILERFSAQQFPDLHSELNLSSLELGDSALYFCASSAQGANTGELFFGEGSRLTVL.

V and J are TRBV6-1 and TRBJ1-4; D possibly corresponds to TRBD1 (5 bases). The CDR3 has 14 amino acids. CDR1 and CDR2 (germline): MNHNS, SASEGT. V gave up 1 base and J gave up 5 bases, with 8 bases separating them. The CDR3 spells CASSEGKGNEKLFF. As DNA, the CDR3 is TGTGCCAGCAGTGAAGGGAAGGGGAATGAAAAACTGTTTTTT.

The chain couples TRBV4-2 to TRBJ1-2; TRBD1 might be the D (6 bases). The CDR3 runs to 12 residues. Germline assignment: CDR1 LGHNA and CDR2 YNFKEQ. V was cut by 4 bases and J by 8 bases, with 11 bases left in between. Written as DNA, the CDR3 is TGTGCCAGCAGCCGAGAAAGGGGGGGCTACACCTTC. It is translated as CASSRERGGYTF.